The 17 T cell receptor beta chains in this list originate from one sample, sequenced in a study of blood T cell repertoires in COVID-19. The data were produced by immunoSEQ multiplex PCR, yet TCRdb's version contains in-frame clones alone and is incomplete. The sample holds around 140,000 clones, roughly 89% seen once. Material for sequencing was peripheral blood. The receptors stem from a man aged 55 to 69 with COVID-19, enrolled during active disease.

CDR3 nucleotide sequence: TGTGCCAGCTCACCTCCGTCAGGGAGGGCTGACACTGAAGCTTTCTTT. Protein product: CASSPPSGRADTEAFF. V usage is TRBV18 and J usage is TRBJ1-1; the D gene is possibly TRBD1 (5 bases). The V end lost 3 bases, the J end lost 3 bases, and 17 bases lay between the germline ends. Germline values: CDR1 KGHSH, CDR2 LQKENI. CDR3 length: 16 amino acids.

This clone has just a few counts. The chain employs TRBV7-6 and TRBJ2-1, with D possibly being TRBD2 (6 bases). The ends were cut back, 5 bases at V and 8 bases at J, with 22 bases in the middle. Germline V lookup: CDR1 SGHVS, CDR2 FNYEAQ. The CDR3 totals 16 residues. For the CDR3, the DNA is TGTGCCAGCAGCCCGGTCTCGTGGGGGAGGAGGTATGAGCAGTTCTTC. It is translated as CASSPVSWGRRYEQFF. The full variable domain, in which reference TRBV7-6 and TRBJ2-1 provide the parts outside the CDR3, is GAGVSQSPRYKVTKRGQDVALRCDPISGHVSLYWYRQALGQGPEFLTYFNYEAQQDKSGLPNDRFSAERPEGSISTLTIQRTEQRDSAMYRCASSPVSWGRRYEQFFGPGTRLTVL.

The chain recombines TRBV9 with TRBJ2-7, with D perhaps TRBD2 (5 bases). This CDR3 has 15 residues. V dropped 3 bases and J dropped 2 bases, with 15 bases sitting between them. The germline gives CDR1 SGDLS, CDR2 YYNGEE. This CDR3 reads CASSASAGPTYEQYF. CDR3 DNA sequence: TGTGCCAGCAGCGCCTCCGCGGGCCCCACCTACGAGCAGTACTTC.

CDR3 DNA sequence: TGCAGTGCTAGTGGCTACAACTATGGCTACACCTTC. Residues: CSASGYNYGYTF. The genes are TRBV20-1 and TRBJ1-2; D unclear. Trimming removed 3 bases at V and 2 bases at J, with 7 bases between. The CDR3 is 12 amino acids. Germline CDR1 and CDR2: DFQATT and SNEGSKA (reference sequence).

This sequence joins TRBV10-3 and TRBJ1-1, with D unresolved. V was cut by 9 bases and J by 1 base, with 15 bases left in between. Germline V gene data show CDR1 as ENHRY and CDR2 as SYGVKD. There are 14 residues in the CDR3. This chain's CDR3 is CAIADVLGNTEAFF. CDR3 sequence (DNA): TGTGCCATAGCGGATGTACTCGGGAACACTGAAGCTTTCTTT.

This rearrangement joins TRBV18 to TRBJ2-1, with 10 bases lining up with TRBD1. This CDR3 is 16 amino acids long. Trimming took 3 bases from V and 3 from J; bases not matched to a gene: 5. Germline CDR1 and CDR2: KGHSH and LQKENI. CDR3 bases: TGTGCCAGCTCACCGGGGACAGGGGCAGTCTACAATGAGCAGTTCTTC. This encodes CASSPGTGAVYNEQFF. The complete variable domain, with remaining parts taken from reference TRBV18 and TRBJ2-1, reads NAGVMQNPRHLVRRRGQEARLRCSPMKGHSHVYWYRQLPEEGLKFMVYLQKENIIDESGMPKERFSAEFPKEGPSILRIQQVVRGDSAAYFCASSPGTGAVYNEQFFGPGTRLTVL.

This chain joins TRBV18 and TRBJ2-1, with a possible D match to TRBD1 (5 bases). The length of the CDR3 is 13 residues. With 3 bases removed from V and 2 bases from J, the gap between germline ends came to 5 bases. Germline V gene lookup returns CDR1 KGHSH and CDR2 LQKENI. DNA for the CDR3: TGTGCCAGCTCACCGACAGCCTACAATGAGCAGTTCTTC. Translating it yields CASSPTAYNEQFF. The full variable domain, rest sourced from reference TRBV18 and TRBJ2-1, is NAGVMQNPRHLVRRRGQEARLRCSPMKGHSHVYWYRQLPEEGLKFMVYLQKENIIDESGMPKERFSAEFPKEGPSILRIQQVVRGDSAAYFCASSPTAYNEQFFGPGTRLTVL.

The J gene is TRBJ2-3, the V gene TRBV7-2; the match to TRBD2 covers 10 bases. CDR3 length equals 13 residues. Germline lookup yields CDR1 SGHTA and CDR2 FQGNSA. V trimming: 8 bases; J trimming: 7 bases; junction bases outside the gene matches: 6. Here the CDR3 DNA reads TGTGCCAGCTTTAGCGGGGGGATAAATACGCAGTATTTT. Translating it yields CASFSGGINTQYF.

This clone was detected only once. The V and J genes are TRBV18 and TRBJ1-2; TRBD1 aligns across 8 bases. The CDR3 covers 12 residues. CDR1 is KGHSH, CDR2 LQKENI, per germline. Trimming removed 6 bases from V and 7 bases from J; junction bases left unmatched: 4. This CDR3 reads CASSRTGGGYTF. In DNA, the CDR3 is TGTGCCAGCTCGCGCACAGGGGGTGGCTACACCTTC.

This chain connects TRBV9 to TRBJ2-1; 9 nucleotides match TRBD2. The CDR3 length is 15 residues. Germline V gene sequence: CDR1 SGDLS, CDR2 YYNGEE. Trimming at V came to 4 bases and at J to 0 bases, leaving 2 bases not matched to a gene. The CDR3 reads CASSQGLASYNEQFF. The CDR3 DNA reads as TGTGCCAGCAGCCAGGGACTAGCCTCCTACAATGAGCAGTTCTTC.

The chain has TRBV6-6 and TRBJ1-4, with 10 bases identical to TRBD1. The CDR3 runs 16 residues. Germline lookup yields CDR1 MNHNY and CDR2 SVGAGI (reference sequence). J gave up 1 base and V 5 bases, and 4 bases lay outside the gene matches. The CDR3 bases are TGTGCCAGCAGTAGCCGGGACAGGGGAACTAATGAAAAACTGTTTTTT. Translation: CASSSRDRGTNEKLFF.

The chain uses TRBV7-9 and TRBJ1-2; no definite D call. The CDR3 covers 13 residues. Germline V gene sequence: CDR1 SEHNR, CDR2 FQNEAQ (reference sequence). Trimming took 5 bases from V and 3 from J, leaving 10 bases between them. In nucleotides, the CDR3 is TGTGCCAGCAGCGCCGGGTCGTACTATGGCTACACCTTC. It encodes CASSAGSYYGYTF.

The V gene is TRBV30, the J gene TRBJ1-6; perhaps TRBD1 as D (5 bases). Germline V lookup: CDR1 GTSNPN, CDR2 SVGIG (reference sequence). V was cut by 1 base and J by 7 bases, with 5 bases left in between. This CDR3 spans 12 amino acids. This CDR3 is CAWSGQNSPLHF. CDR3 bases: TGTGCCTGGAGTGGACAGAATTCACCCCTCCACTTT.

This clone came up a few times. V is TRBV23-1 and J is TRBJ1-5, with 11 nucleotides matching TRBD1. TRBV23-1 is annotated as an ORF whose role is uncertain. With V trimmed by 0 bases and J by 1 base, 8 bases remained unmatched. The CDR3 sequence is 19 residues long. In DNA, the CDR3 is TGCGCCAGCAGTCAATCGCGGGACAGGGGGTTTAACAGCAATCAGCCCCAGCATTTT. It translates to CASSQSRDRGFNSNQPQHF.

This sequence joins TRBV5-1 and TRBJ1-6, with D uncertain. This CDR3 contains 13 residues. V gave up 5 bases and J gave up 6 bases, with 9 bases separating them. Germline V gives CDR1 SGHRS, CDR2 YFSETQ. In DNA, the CDR3 is TGCGCCAGCAGGGAGGTCCTTAATTCACCCCTCCACTTT. This gives the protein CASREVLNSPLHF.

The J gene is TRBJ1-2, the V gene TRBV19, with D unresolved. Germline-derived CDR1 and CDR2 are LNHDA and SQIVND (reference sequence). The CDR3 extends over 16 amino acids. V was trimmed by 0 bases and J by 4 bases, leaving 15 bases between them. The CDR3 here is CASSIDRSGSGYGYTF. Here the CDR3 DNA reads TGTGCCAGTAGTATAGATCGCTCGGGATCGGGCTATGGCTACACCTTC.

The rearrangement links TRBV6-5 to TRBJ1-1; tentative D call: TRBD1 (6 bases). V lost 7 bases, J lost 5 bases, and 17 bases lay in between. Germline-derived CDR1 and CDR2 are MNHEY and SVGAGI. The CDR3 has 14 residues. CDR3 sequence (DNA): TGTGCCAGCACTCTAGGGGGGGGTGGGACTGAAGCTTTCTTT. This gives the protein CASTLGGGGTEAFF.